The 3 T cell receptor beta chains in this list originate from one sample, sequenced in a study of technical replicates of blood from a handful of donors. The assay was immunoSEQ multiplex PCR, and TCRdb's table has in-frame clones only and misses some. The data show 70,000 to 85,000 clones, about 97% seen once. Sequenced input: T cells isolated from PBMCs. All receptors come from a human donor in good health.

The chain uses TRBV2 and TRBJ1-5; no reliable D call. This CDR3 has 13 amino acids. The V and J ends lost 4 bases and 4 bases respectively, with 8 bases between them. CDR1 is SNHLY, CDR2 FYNNEI, per germline. The CDR3 sequence is CASSVSVNQPQHF. Written as DNA, the CDR3 is TGTGCCAGCAGTGTCTCGGTAAATCAGCCCCAGCATTTT.

V and J are TRBV4-1 and TRBJ2-1; 12 bases align to TRBD2. The V and J ends lost 2 bases and 5 bases, in that order; junction bases with no gene match: 4. Germline CDR1 is MGHRA and CDR2 is YSYEKL. CDR3 size: 16 residues. CDR3 sequence reads: CASSQMLAGGDNEQFF. The CDR3, as DNA: TGCGCCAGCAGCCAAATGCTAGCGGGAGGGGACAATGAGCAGTTCTTC.

The genes are TRBV19 and TRBJ1-2; TRBD1 is a possible D gene (6 bases). This CDR3 spans 12 amino acids. In germline, CDR1 is LNHDA, CDR2 SQIVND (reference sequence). V lost 8 bases, J lost 7 bases, and 14 bases lay in between. The CDR3 here is CASGPGHRGYTF. The CDR3 DNA reads TGTGCCAGTGGACCGGGACACCGTGGCTACACCTTC.